This T cell receptor (beta chain) is drawn from a study of T cell responses to AZD1222 COVID-19 vaccine (dated by TCRdb to the early 2020s). Study-level background: Because spike-specific TCR depth and breadth did not differ between the two schedules, AZD1222 recipients who got a second dose at roughly 4 weeks were pooled with those who got a second dose at roughly 12 weeks. A total of under 250 trial participants underwent TCR sequencing, of whom around 210 had received two doses of AZD1222 and some 25 had received two doses of the MenACWY control vaccine. Trial participants were enrolled by age into subgroups of 18-55, 56-69 and 70-plus years, and around 150, 29 and 61 TCR-sequenced participants, respectively, were included in these subgroups. What the research found in general, with its limitations: Participants were mostly white British, with more females than males. The authors suggested clonal diversity may have been underestimated. After two AZD1222 doses, both the breadth and the depth of spike-specific TCRs were significantly higher than at day 0 and than in MenACWY recipients. CD4 TCRs associated with the vaccine covered the entire spike protein, and the dominant responses were in regions 160-218 and 743-854. In the small 56-69-year group, the increase in depth fell short of significance, most likely because of low power. Nearly half of unique spike-specific TCRs reportedly recognized epitopes outside regions mutated in the B.1.351 and B.1.1.7 variants. Only five or six AZD1222 recipients were SARS-CoV-2 seropositive at baseline, limiting conclusions about previously exposed vaccinees. No day 14 peak-response samples were available, so repertoires were characterized only after the peak T cell response.

This clone came up a few times. There is no known antigen for this receptor. No much larger clone exists at a distance of one base, and base qualities are not known. V loses 3 bases at its end and J loses 5 bases; junction bases beyond the gene matches: 10. Inclusive of the bounding cysteine and phenylalanine, the CDR3 is 14 residues long. CDR3 DNA only is kept here, 42 bases in frame from base 1. The germline V gene (reference sequence) provides CDR1 GTSNPN and CDR2 SVGIG. The time point label, read with the paper, signifies: baseline before first vaccination. Vaccinee samples were obtained from the UK trials COV001 and COV002, which included a single-blind randomized controlled phase 2/3 trial of AZD1222 (ChAdOx1 nCoV-19) in healthy adults. For TCRbeta chain sequencing, PBMC samples from trial participants were taken at day 0 and at day 28 after the second dose. The CDR3 regions of human TCRbeta chains were analyzed by immunosequencing. Turning to the authors' computational methods: TCRs in the repertoires were compared against a reference library of SARS-CoV-2-specific TCRs that had been generated with the MIRA antigen-specificity platform. Breadth meant the fraction of unique TCRs that were SARS-CoV-2-associated, whereas depth meant the fraction of total T cells that were SARS-CoV-2-associated. Using the MIRA data, every spike-specific TCR was mapped to the spike region that the TCR reacted to and assigned to either a CD4 or a CD8 class. Log10-transformed breadth and depth values were compared by one-way ANOVA with Sidak's multiple comparisons tests. TCRdb limited this immuneACCESS table to in-frame rearrangements with V and J called. A share of clones is missing; checked studies link under half to unresolved V genes, and the rest is unexplained. For V, J and clone size, that table is used; D and trimming come from the DNA. Recorded for this sample are around 130,000 clones; approximately 94% of them occurred a single time. The ten largest clones take up under 7.5% of the sample.

Rearrangement joined TRBV30 to TRBJ2-7; TRBD1 matches 7 bases in the middle. This TCR derives from an adult in good health. Sequencing used peripheral blood, obtained on day 0 of AZD1222 vaccination. At the DNA level, the sequence is TGTGCCTGGAGCCGAACAGGGGAGTGGAACGAGCAGTACTTC. Its protein product is CAWSRTGEWNEQYF.